What follows is one TCR beta chain and its context. This sample is drawn from a study of cytomegalovirus exposure and HLA in healthy donors. With V trimmed by 6 bases and J by 4 bases, 7 bases remained unmatched. CDR1 is MRHNA and CDR2 is SNTAGT in the germline V gene. CDR3 length equals 14 residues. The assay was immunoSEQ multiplex PCR, and TCRdb's table has in-frame clones only and misses some. Counted here are about 130,000 clones, around 89% occurring once; the ten biggest clones make up over 5%. Sequencing was done on a sample of PBMCs. The V and J genes are TRBV6-4 and TRBJ1-2; 8 nucleotides match TRBD1. The sequence came from a woman aged 25 to 39 in good health and CMV-seropositive. The CDR3 protein is CASSPQGAGYGYTF. The CDR3 DNA is TGTGCCAGCAGCCCCCAGGGGGCGGGCTATGGCTACACCTTC.